The text below deals with one T cell receptor (beta chain). Under the authors' procedure: For nucleated cells, counts were estimated from reference gene primer amplification. Assay: immunoSEQ multiplex PCR; the TCRdb copy retains only in-frame clones and omits some. V, J and clone size are taken as reported in that table, and D and trimming were inferred from the DNA itself. Among 210,000 or so clones, approximately 86% were seen once, and the ten largest hold 1.5%. The data were taken from a study of blood T cell repertoires in COVID-19. At the level of the study: COVID-19 samples from acute and convalescent phases originated in the United States, Italy and Spain. Sample material is recorded as cDNA or gDNA derived from T cells, B-cell-depleted T cells, or PBMCs.

The CDR3 runs to 14 residues. V lost 7 bases, J lost 5 bases, and 4 bases stayed unmatched. Germline CDR1 reads MNHEY; CDR2 reads SVGAGI. The chain links TRBV6-5 to TRBJ2-2, with TRBD1 matching over 10 bases. The sequencing input was peripheral blood. The sequence was collected from a young man with active or convalescent COVID-19. CDR3 sequence reads: CASTGTGETGELFF. The DNA for the CDR3 is TGTGCCAGCACGGGGACAGGGGAAACCGGGGAGCTGTTTTTT.